Sequencing of this T cell receptor (beta chain) was carried out in a study of blood T cell repertoires in COVID-19. The CDR3 spans 13 residues. V was clipped by 2 bases and J by 5 bases, with 8 bases between them. The germline V gene has CDR1 SGHTA and CDR2 FQGTGA. Clones were read by immunoSEQ multiplex PCR, and TCRdb kept only the in-frame ones, dropping some. Among 150,000 to 250,000 clones listed, about nine tenths were seen once. Which cohort a participant joined came from the clinical history participants gave. Source material: PBMCs or T cells enriched from blood (not recorded which). This TCR was sampled from a woman aged 25 to 45 who had recovered from COVID-19. The chain joins TRBV7-3 to TRBJ2-3; no reliable D call. The CDR3 here is CASSLLSRDTQYF. CDR3 in DNA: TGTGCCAGCAGCTTACTCTCCAGAGATACGCAGTATTTT.